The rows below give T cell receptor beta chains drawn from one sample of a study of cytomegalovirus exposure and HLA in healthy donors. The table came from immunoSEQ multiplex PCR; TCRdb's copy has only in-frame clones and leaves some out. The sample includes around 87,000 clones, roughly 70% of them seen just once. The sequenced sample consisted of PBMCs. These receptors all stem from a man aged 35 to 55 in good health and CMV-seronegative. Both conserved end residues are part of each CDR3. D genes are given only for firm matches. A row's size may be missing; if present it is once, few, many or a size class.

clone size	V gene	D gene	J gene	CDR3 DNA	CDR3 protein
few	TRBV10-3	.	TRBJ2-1	TGTGCCATCAGTGAAGCTGGGGGCGGCTCCTACAATGAGCAGTTCTTC	CAISEAGGGSYNEQFF
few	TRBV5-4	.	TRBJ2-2	TGTGCCAGCAGCGTGGGGCCTCCCAGTGGCGGGGAGCTGTTTTTT	CASSVGPPSGGELFF
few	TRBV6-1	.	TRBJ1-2	TGTGCCAGCAGTGAAGGAGGGGGGGCTAACTATGGCTACACCTTC	CASSEGGGANYGYTF
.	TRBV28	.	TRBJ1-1	TGTGCCAGCAGCCCCCCGAGGTTCTCGAACACTGAAGCTTTCTTT	CASSPPRFSNTEAFF
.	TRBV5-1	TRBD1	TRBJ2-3	TGCGCCAGCAGCTTACGGACAGGGGACACAGATACGCAGTATTTT	CASSLRTGDTDTQYF
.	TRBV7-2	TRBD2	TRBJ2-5	TGTGCCAGCAGCCCCGGGCTAGCGGGGTCTACCCAGTACTTC	CASSPGLAGSTQYF
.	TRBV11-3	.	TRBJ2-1	TGTGCCAGCAGCTCCCGACAAAGCTCCTACAATGAGCAGTTCTTC	CASSSRQSSYNEQFF
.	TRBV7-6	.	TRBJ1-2	TGTGCCAGCAGCTCAAACCCGACCCACCCCCGGGGGGTAGGAGGCTACACCTTC	CASSSNPTHPRGVGGYTF
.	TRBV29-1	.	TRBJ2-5	TGCAGCGTTCGCGTAGATCCCGGGGAGACCCAGTACTTC	CSVRVDPGETQYF
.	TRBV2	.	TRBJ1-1	TGTGCCAGCAGTGATACACAGAGGGCCGATCCTGAAGCTTTCTTT	CASSDTQRADPEAFF
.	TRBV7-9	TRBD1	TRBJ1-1	TGTGCCAGCAGCTTCGGGGACAGGAGGAACACTGAAGCTTTCTTT	CASSFGDRRNTEAFF
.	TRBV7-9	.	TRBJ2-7	TGTGCCAGCAGCTCCATGCCCGGGGCAGGGGTTAACGAGCAGTACTTC	CASSSMPGAGVNEQYF
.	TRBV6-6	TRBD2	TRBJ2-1	TGTGCCAGCAGTTCTAGCGGGGGGCCCCCGGTCTTC	CASSSSGGPPVF
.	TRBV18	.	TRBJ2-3	TGTGCCAGCTCACCGAGACGGGGGATGACAGATACGCAGTATTTT	CASSPRRGMTDTQYF
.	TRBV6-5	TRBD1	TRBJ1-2	TGTGCCAGCAGTTACGGGGCCAGGGGGTGGGGCTACACCTTC	CASSYGARGWGYTF
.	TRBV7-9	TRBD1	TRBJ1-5	TGTGCCAGCAGTCCCGGGACAGGGGAAAGGCCCCAGCATTTT	CASSPGTGERPQHF
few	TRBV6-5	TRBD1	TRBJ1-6	TGTGCCAGCAGTCGGGGACAGGGGGCTTATTCACCCCTCCACTTT	CASSRGQGAYSPLHF
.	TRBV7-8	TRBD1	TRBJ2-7	TGTGCCAGCAGCTTATCCTCCCCCTCTACAGGGGCCTACGAGCAGTACTTC	CASSLSSPSTGAYEQYF
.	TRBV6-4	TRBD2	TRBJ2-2	TGTGCCAGCAGTGAGGAGGCGGCGGGGGGGCCCCACACCGGGGAGCTGTTTTTT	CASSEEAAGGPHTGELFF
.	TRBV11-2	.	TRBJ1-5	TGTGCCAGCAGCTTAACAGGTAGCAATCAGCCCCAGCATTTT	CASSLTGSNQPQHF
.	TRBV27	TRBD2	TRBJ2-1	TGTGCCAGCAGTTTGCGACTAGCGGGCTCCTACAATGAGCAGTTCTTC	CASSLRLAGSYNEQFF
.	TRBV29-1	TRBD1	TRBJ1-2	TGCAGCGTTGAAGATCGGGACAGGGACTCAGGGGCTAACTATGGCTACACCTTC	CSVEDRDRDSGANYGYTF
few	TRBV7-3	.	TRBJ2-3	TGTGCCAGCAGCTTAAACCATGCGGCAGCAGATACGCAGTATTTT	CASSLNHAAADTQYF
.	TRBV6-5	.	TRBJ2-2	TGTGCCAGCAGGGCTCCCTCGGGGGACACCGGGGAGCTGTTTTTT	CASRAPSGDTGELFF
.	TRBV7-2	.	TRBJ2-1	TGTGCCAGCAGCTTACAGAGTTTGGCAGGGGTTACGAATGAGCAGTTCTTC	CASSLQSLAGVTNEQFF
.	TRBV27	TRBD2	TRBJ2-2	TGTGCCAGCGCCGGGGGGGGTATCGACACCGGGGAGCTGTTTTTT	CASAGGGIDTGELFF
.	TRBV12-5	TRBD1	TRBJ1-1	TGTGCTAGTGGTTTGGACCGGGACAGGGGGCGGGGAGCTTTCTTT	CASGLDRDRGRGAFF
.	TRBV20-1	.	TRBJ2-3	TGCAGTGCTGCCCAGCAGGGTACGCAGTATTTT	CSAAQQGTQYF
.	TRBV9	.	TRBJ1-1	TGTGCCAGCAGCCCGATGGAAAGACAGTACACTGAAGCTTTCTTT	CASSPMERQYTEAFF
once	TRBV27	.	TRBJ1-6	TGTGCCAGCAGTTTCCGAGGGTCACCCCTCCACTTT	CASSFRGSPLHF
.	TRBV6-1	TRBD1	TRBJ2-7	TGTGCCAGCAGTGAAGGGACAGGGCAAGACGAGCAGTACTTC	CASSEGTGQDEQYF
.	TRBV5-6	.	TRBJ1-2	TGTGCCAGCAGCCAGGACAGTCCCTATGGCTACACCTTC	CASSQDSPYGYTF
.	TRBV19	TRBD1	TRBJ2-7	TGTGCCAGTAGTATGGCAGGGGGAGCCTACGAGCAGTACTTC	CASSMAGGAYEQYF
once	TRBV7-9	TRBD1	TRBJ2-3	TGTGCCAGCAGCCCTGGTAACAGGGGAACAGATACGCAGTATTTT	CASSPGNRGTDTQYF
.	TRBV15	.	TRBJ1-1	TGTGCCACCAGCAGCGACCGACAGAGTGAAGCTTTCTTT	CATSSDRQSEAFF
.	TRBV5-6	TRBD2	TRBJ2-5	TGTGCCAGCAGCTCCCGACTAGCGGGGGCCTTCACGGAGACCCAGTACTTC	CASSSRLAGAFTETQYF
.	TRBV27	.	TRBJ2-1	TGTGCCAGCAGCGTCTACCATGAGCAGTTCTTC	CASSVYHEQFF
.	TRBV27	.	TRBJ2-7	TGTGCCAGCAGATCGGGTCGACACGAGCAGTACTTC	CASRSGRHEQYF
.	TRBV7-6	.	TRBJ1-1	TGTGCCAGCAGCTCGGGTTCAGGGTGGTCCACTGAAGCTTTCTTT	CASSSGSGWSTEAFF
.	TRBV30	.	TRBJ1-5	TGTGCCTGGAGTAGGCAGGGAAATCAGCCCCAGCATTTT	CAWSRQGNQPQHF
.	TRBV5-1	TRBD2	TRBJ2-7	TGCGCCAGCAGCTTCCGATCCGAGGTAGCGGGGACCTCCTACGAGCAGTACTTC	CASSFRSEVAGTSYEQYF
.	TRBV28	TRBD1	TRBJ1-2	TGTGCCAGCAGGTCACAGGGGGGTTACGACTACACCTTC	CASRSQGGYDYTF
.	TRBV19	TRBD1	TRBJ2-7	TGTGCCAGTAGTCCCCGGGACAGCTTAGTTTCCTACGAGCAGTACTTC	CASSPRDSLVSYEQYF
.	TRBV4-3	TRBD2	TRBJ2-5	TGCGCCAGCAGCCAAGATTACCCCGGGGGGTCCGGGTGGACCCAGTACTTC	CASSQDYPGGSGWTQYF
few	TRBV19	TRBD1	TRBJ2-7	TGTGCCAGTAGTAGTACGAACAGGGGCTACGAGCAGTACTTC	CASSSTNRGYEQYF
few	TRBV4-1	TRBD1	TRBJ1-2	TGCGCCAGCAGGGACATAAGTGTGAGGACAGGGGCTATTTCTAACTATGGCTACACCTTC	CASRDISVRTGAISNYGYTF
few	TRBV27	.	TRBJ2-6	TGTGCCAGCAGTAAAACAGGGCCCGGGGCCAACGTCCTGACTTTC	CASSKTGPGANVLTF
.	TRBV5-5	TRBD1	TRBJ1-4	TGTGCCAGCAGCATACAGGGGGCGACTAATGAAAAACTGTTTTTT	CASSIQGATNEKLFF
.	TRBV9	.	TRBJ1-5	TGTGCCAGCAGCGCTTCAGTAAGCAATCAGCCCCAGCATTTT	CASSASVSNQPQHF
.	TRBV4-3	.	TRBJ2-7	TGCGCCAGCAGCCAAGAAGCCAGGGGATACGAGCAGTACTTC	CASSQEARGYEQYF
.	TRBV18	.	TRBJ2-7	TGTGCCAGCTCACCACGGCACGACTACGAGCAGTACTTC	CASSPRHDYEQYF
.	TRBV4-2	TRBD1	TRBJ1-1	TGTGCCAGCAGCCCACGGGGACAGGGGAGCTACGCTTTCTTT	CASSPRGQGSYAFF
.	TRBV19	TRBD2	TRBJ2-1	TGTGCCAGTAGTATGGGGAGGGCTTCCTACAATGAGCAGTTCTTC	CASSMGRASYNEQFF